The source of this T cell receptor (beta chain) is a study of regulatory dendritic cells for organ transplantation. Profiled with immunoSEQ multiplex PCR; TCRdb holds only in-frame clones, not every one. The sample carries under 35,000 clones, less than 85% recorded once. The ends lost 6 bases at V and 0 bases at J; junction bases unmatched: 2. Per the germline V gene, CDR1 is MNHEY and CDR2 is SVGAGI. CDR3 length equals 14 residues. The chain carries TRBV6-5 and TRBJ1-3; 7 bases map to TRBD1. The receptor's source is a human donor in good health. The sequencing input was naive CD8+ T cells from blood. Subset in this sample: CD45RA+ naive T cells. CDR3 residues: CASSPGGSGNTIYF. CDR3 DNA: TGTGCCAGCAGCCCAGGGGGCTCTGGAAACACCATATATTTT.